This T cell receptor beta chain appears in the sequencing data of a study of T cell responses to AZD1222 COVID-19 vaccine. Points on this clone: What it recognizes is unknown.

Profiled with immunoSEQ multiplex PCR; TCRdb holds only in-frame clones, not every one. The sample holds about 120,000 clones, less than 95% seen once. The CDR3 is made up of 12 amino acids. Germline V lookup: CDR1 SGHTA, CDR2 FQGNSA. V lost 5 bases to trimming and J lost 16 bases; unmatched junction nucleotides: 10. Study observations and caveats: It should be noted that donors were predominantly white British and more often female, and clonal diversity was possibly underestimated. Reportedly, close to half of spike-specific TCRs are directed against unmutated variant regions. Two doses of AZD1222 preceded a rise in Spike-specific TCR breadth and depth.

The genes are TRBV7-2 and TRBJ1-5, with 8 bases aligning to TRBD1. This receptor was taken from an adult who received the AZD1222 COVID-19 vaccine. Here the sequenced sample was peripheral blood, taken 28 days after the second AZD1222 dose. CDR3 sequence (DNA): TGTGCCAGCAGCCTATCCGGGACAGGAATTCATTTT. It yields the protein CASSLSGTGIHF.